The source of this T cell receptor (beta chain) is a study of cytomegalovirus exposure and HLA in healthy donors. 60 Vbeta and 13 Jbeta primers were used in PCR. Clones were read by immunoSEQ multiplex PCR, and TCRdb kept only the in-frame ones, dropping some. The table lists about 150,000 clones, roughly 74% of them singletons. The germline V and J ends were trimmed by 4 bases and 8 bases, with 12 bases remaining between them. Looked up from germline, CDR1 is SGHRS and CDR2 is YFSETQ. The CDR3 length is 13 residues. The clonotype was recovered from a man aged 18 to 30 in good health and CMV-seronegative. The chain links TRBV5-1 to TRBJ1-4, with D maybe TRBD1 (6 bases). The specimen was PBMCs. CDR3 residues: CASSHRVREKLFF. The CDR3 nucleotides read TGCGCCAGCAGCCACAGGGTGAGGGAAAAACTGTTTTTT. The full variable domain, rest sourced from reference TRBV5-1 and TRBJ1-4, is KAGVTQTPRYLIKTRGQQVTLSCSPISGHRSVSWYQQTPGQGLQFLFEYFSETQRNKGNFPGRFSGRQFSNSRSEMNVSTLELGDSALYLCASSHRVREKLFFGSGTQLSVL.